A selection of T cell receptor beta chains follows, all from one sample in a study of CD8 T cells in ankylosing spondylitis. Via MiXCR, TCRdb re-called the 5' RACE reads, giving one row per CDR3 protein. The table lists 210,000 or so distinct CDR3 sequences, around 8% of them singletons. The specimen was blood, either unsorted or a sorted T cell fraction (not recorded which). The receptors shown here come from a female donor with ankylosing spondylitis or in good health (not recorded which). CDR3s include the opening cysteine and the closing phenylalanine or tryptophan. The D gene is left open where the match is weak. For some rows the clone size is stated as once, few or many, or as a class when expanded; others skip it.

V	length	size	D	J	DNA	CDR3
TRBV6-6	13	many	.	TRBJ2-7	TGTGCCAGCAGCCCAGGGTGGTCCTACGAGCAGTACTTC	CASSPGWSYEQYF
TRBV29-1	14	many	TRBD2	TRBJ2-1	TGCAGCGTTGTGGGCGGGAGGCCTAAAGATGAGCAGTTCTTC	CSVVGGRPKDEQFF
TRBV6-1	14	.	TRBD1	TRBJ2-3	TGTGCCAGCAGCCACAGGGGTCCCACAGATACGCAGTATTTT	CASSHRGPTDTQYF
TRBV6-5	12	many	.	TRBJ2-2	TGTGCCAGCAGTTACCTTTACGGGGAGCTGTTTTTT	CASSYLYGELFF
TRBV4-3	15	.	.	TRBJ2-7	TGCGCCAGCAGCCAATCGTCCTTAGGTGACTACGAGCAGTACTTC	CASSQSSLGDYEQYF
TRBV7-9	13	many	.	TRBJ2-4	TGTGCCAGCAGCCCCGCAGAGGGGAACATTCAGTACTTC	CASSPAEGNIQYF
TRBV5-1	12	many	.	TRBJ2-1	TGCGCCAGCAAAACCCCCGGGAATGAGCAGTTCTTC	CASKTPGNEQFF
TRBV5-4	16	many	TRBD2	TRBJ2-1	TGTGCCAGCAGCTTGAGCCGCGGGAGTCGTAGGAATGAGCAGTTCTTC	CASSLSRGSRRNEQFF
TRBV4-2	16	many	TRBD2	TRBJ2-1	TGTGCCAGCAGCCAAGAATTAATGGGGGGGTTGAATGAGCAGTTCTTC	CASSQELMGGLNEQFF
TRBV28	15	many	.	TRBJ1-1	TGTGCCAGCAGTTTAATGCGGCGGCCGAACACTGAAGCTTTCTTT	CASSLMRRPNTEAFF
TRBV10-3	15	few	TRBD2	TRBJ2-5	TGTGCCATCAGGGGGACTAGCGGGAGGCAAGAGACCCAGTACTTC	CAIRGTSGRQETQYF
TRBV27	14	.	.	TRBJ1-5	TGTGCCAGCAGTTATGAGATATCCAATCAGTCCCAGCATTTT	CASSYEISNQSQHF
TRBV27	14	few	.	TRBJ2-2	TGTGCCAGCAGTTTAGGCGTGGGGGGCGGGGAGCTGTTTTTT	CASSLGVGGGELFF
TRBV7-8	17	many	.	TRBJ2-5	TGTGCCAGCAGCTTCAAACAGGGTTGGGAAGGACAAGAGACCCAGTACTTC	CASSFKQGWEGQETQYF
TRBV7-9	14	few	.	TRBJ2-7	TGTGCCAGCAGCTACACGGACAGCTCCTACGAGCAGTACTTC	CASSYTDSSYEQYF
TRBV6-5	13	many	.	TRBJ2-7	TGTGCCAGCAGTACTCTAGGGGCCTACGAGCAGTACTTC	CASSTLGAYEQYF
TRBV20-1	11	many	.	TRBJ2-3	TGCAGTGCTAGGATCAGAGATACGCAGTATTTT	CSARIRDTQYF
TRBV29-1	12	many	TRBD1	TRBJ2-7	TGCAGCGTTGAAGCAGGGGGCTACGAGCAGTACTTC	CSVEAGGYEQYF
TRBV27	17	few	TRBD2	TRBJ2-1	TGTGCCAGCAGCTCCCCCCTAGCGGGAGTACTTAGCAATGAGCAGTTCTTC	CASSSPLAGVLSNEQFF
TRBV2	13	many	.	TRBJ1-2	TGTGCCAGCAGTACCGACGGAAGCTATGGCTACACCTTC	CASSTDGSYGYTF
TRBV24-1	11	many	.	TRBJ1-1	TGTGCCACCAGTGCTGGGCCTGAAGCTTTCTTT	CATSAGPEAFF
TRBV12-3/TRBV12-4	14	many	.	TRBJ2-4	TGTGCCAGCAGTCACGGACTGGGGGGCAACATTCAGTACTTC	CASSHGLGGNIQYF
TRBV7-3	15	many	TRBD2	TRBJ2-3	TGTGCCAGCAGCTTTAGCGGGAGCGGCACAGATACGCAGTATTTT	CASSFSGSGTDTQYF
TRBV20-1	14	many	TRBD1	TRBJ2-2	TGCAGTGCTAGAGGACAGGGGTACACCGGGGAGCTGTTTTTT	CSARGQGYTGELFF
TRBV12-3/TRBV12-4	13	many	.	TRBJ1-1	TGTGCCAGCACCTTAGGGCAGAACACTGAAGCTTTCTTT	CASTLGQNTEAFF
TRBV7-8	16	many	.	TRBJ2-3	TGTGCCAGCAGCTCCCCGATAGGGCGGCGCACAGATACGCAGTATTTT	CASSSPIGRRTDTQYF
TRBV5-1	14	many	TRBD2	TRBJ2-1	TGCGCCAGCAGTCGAGCGGGAGCTAAAAATGAGCAGTTCTTC	CASSRAGAKNEQFF
TRBV10-3	11	.	.	TRBJ1-2	TGTGCCTCGGGCGGTAAAGAGGGCTACACCTTC	CASGGKEGYTF
TRBV9	16	many	TRBD2	TRBJ2-7	TGTGCCAGCAGCACCAGACTAGCGGGAGGGTTGAACGAGCAGTACTTC	CASSTRLAGGLNEQYF
TRBV10-3	12	many	.	TRBJ2-2	TGTGCCATCAGCAAGGGCTCCGGGGAGCTGTTTTTT	CAISKGSGELFF
TRBV7-2	17	many	.	TRBJ2-1	TGTGCCAGCAGTCTTCTCGCCGGGACACGAGGGATCAATGAGCAGTTCTTC	CASSLLAGTRGINEQFF
TRBV2	13	.	.	TRBJ2-3	TGTGCCAGCAAGGCGGGTTCGATAGATACGCAGTATTTT	CASKAGSIDTQYF
TRBV6-5	14	many	.	TRBJ1-2	TGTGCCAGCAGTTACCTGGACAGTACCCGGGGCTACACCTTC	CASSYLDSTRGYTF
TRBV5-1	15	many	TRBD1	TRBJ2-7	TGCGCCAGCAGCGTGACAGGGGAAAGCTCCTACGAGCAGTACTTC	CASSVTGESSYEQYF
TRBV7-2	17	.	.	TRBJ1-1	TGTGCCGGCAGCCTAAGGGGACGGTTGTTGGTGAACACTGAAGCTTTCTTT	CAGSLRGRLLVNTEAFF
TRBV6-1	13	many	TRBD1	TRBJ1-2	TGTGCCAGCAGCGGAACAGGGGTGGATGGCTACACCTTC	CASSGTGVDGYTF
TRBV20-1	15	many	TRBD2	TRBJ2-1	TGCAGTGCTCTAGGACTAGCGGGGGGTCTAGGTGAGCAGTTCTTC	CSALGLAGGLGEQFF
TRBV5-5	13	many	.	TRBJ2-1	TGTGCCAGCAGCTTGAGGCGGGAAGTAGAGCAGTTCTTC	CASSLRREVEQFF
TRBV18	14	many	.	TRBJ2-7	TGTGCCAGCTCGCCCACTACCGGGCCCTACGAGCAGTACTTC	CASSPTTGPYEQYF
TRBV18	15	many	.	TRBJ2-2	TGTGCCAGCTCACCACCACTGCTGGGCACCGGGGAGCTGTTTTTT	CASSPPLLGTGELFF
TRBV7-2	16	.	TRBD2	TRBJ2-1	TGTGCCAGCAGCCTCATAGCGGGAGGGCCCTACAATGAGCAGTTCTTC	CASSLIAGGPYNEQFF
TRBV20-1	12	few	.	TRBJ1-2	TGCAGTGCTAGCAGGGCCCGATATGGCTACACCTTC	CSASRARYGYTF
TRBV9	15	.	.	TRBJ2-1	TGTGCCAGCAGCGTAGATGGGGTACCTTACAATGAGCAGTTCTTC	CASSVDGVPYNEQFF
TRBV20-1	14	many	.	TRBJ1-1	TGCAGTGCTAGAGATCCGGGGGGCCCCCCTGAAGCTTTCTTT	CSARDPGGPPEAFF
TRBV7-2	12	many	.	TRBJ2-5	TGTGCCAGCAGCTCGATACAAGAGACCCAGTACTTC	CASSSIQETQYF
TRBV29-1	10	many	.	TRBJ1-2	TGCAGCGTTGAAGATTGGGGCAGTACCTTC	CSVEDWGSTF
TRBV20-1	15	many	TRBD2	TRBJ2-1	TGCAGTGCCCGGAAAATCAGCGGGATGAACAATGAGCAGTTCTTC	CSARKISGMNNEQFF
TRBV6-2/TRBV6-3	16	many	.	TRBJ1-1	TGTGCCAGCAGTTACCCCCCGCGAAGGGCGAACACTGAAGCTTTCTTT	CASSYPPRRANTEAFF
TRBV4-1	17	many	TRBD2	TRBJ2-7	TGCGCCAGCAAGAGAGACATGAGTAGCGGGAAAGACTTCGAGCAGTACTTC	CASKRDMSSGKDFEQYF
TRBV7-2	15	many	TRBD2	TRBJ2-1	TGTGCCAGCAGCCCTACTAGCGGGGTTGACAATGAGCAGTTCTTC	CASSPTSGVDNEQFF